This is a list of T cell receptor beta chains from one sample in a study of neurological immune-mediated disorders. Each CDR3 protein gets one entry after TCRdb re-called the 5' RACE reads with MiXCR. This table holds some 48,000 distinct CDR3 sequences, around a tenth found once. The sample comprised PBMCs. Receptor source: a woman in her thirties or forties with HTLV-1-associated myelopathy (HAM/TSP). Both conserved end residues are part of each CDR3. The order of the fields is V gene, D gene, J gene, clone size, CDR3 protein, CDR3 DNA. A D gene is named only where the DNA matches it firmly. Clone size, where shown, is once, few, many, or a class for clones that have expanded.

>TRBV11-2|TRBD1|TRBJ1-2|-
CASSSVRQGFYGYTF
TGTGCCAGCAGCAGTGTTCGACAGGGTTTCTATGGCTACACCTTC
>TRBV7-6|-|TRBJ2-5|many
CASSPPLAVAQYF
TGTGCCAGCAGCCCGCCACTAGCCGTTGCCCAGTACTTC
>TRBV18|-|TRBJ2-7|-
CASSYNYEQYF
TGTGCCAGCTCCTATAACTACGAGCAGTACTTC
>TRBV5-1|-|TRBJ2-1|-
CASSSVEGLNEQFF
TGCGCCAGCAGCAGCGTCGAGGGCCTCAATGAGCAGTTCTTC
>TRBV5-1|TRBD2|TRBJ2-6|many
CASSLFTAGAGANVLTF
TGCGCCAGCAGCTTATTTACGGCGGGGGCTGGGGCCAACGTCCTGACTTTC
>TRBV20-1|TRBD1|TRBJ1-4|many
CSARNSQGAGEKLFF
TGCAGTGCTAGAAACTCCCAGGGGGCTGGGGAAAAACTGTTTTTT
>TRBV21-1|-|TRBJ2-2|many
CASSPGRPERNTGELFF
TGTGCCAGCAGCCCGGGCCGCCCAGAACGCAACACCGGGGAGCTGTTTTTT
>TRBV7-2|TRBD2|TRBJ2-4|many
CASSLAVSGGPLAKNIQYF
TGTGCCAGCAGCTTAGCAGTTAGCGGGGGTCCACTAGCCAAAAACATTCAGTACTTC
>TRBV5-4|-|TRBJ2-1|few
CASSLGGSSYNEQFF
TGTGCCAGCAGCTTGGGGGGTAGCTCCTACAATGAGCAGTTCTTC
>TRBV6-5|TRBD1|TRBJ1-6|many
CASRTGTGNSPLHF
TGTGCCAGCAGGACCGGGACAGGGAATTCACCCCTCCACTTT
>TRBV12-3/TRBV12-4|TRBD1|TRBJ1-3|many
CASATGASGNTIYF
TGTGCCAGCGCAACAGGGGCGTCTGGAAACACCATATATTTT
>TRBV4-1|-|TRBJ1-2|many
CASSLITGVGFYGYTF
TGCGCCAGCAGCCTCATTACGGGGGTGGGCTTCTATGGCTACACCTTC
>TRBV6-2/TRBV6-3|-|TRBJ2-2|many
CASSSPANTGELFF
TGTGCCAGCAGCTCCCCTGCGAACACCGGGGAGCTGTTTTTT
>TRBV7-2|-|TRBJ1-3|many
CASSPLDGVGNTIYF
TGTGCCAGCAGCCCACTAGATGGGGTCGGAAACACCATATATTTT
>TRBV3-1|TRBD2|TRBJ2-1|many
CASSRRLAGFDEQFF
TGTGCCAGCAGCCGAAGACTAGCGGGGTTTGATGAGCAGTTCTTC
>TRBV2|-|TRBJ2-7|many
CASVDYFYEQYF
TGTGCCAGCGTGGACTATTTTTACGAGCAGTACTTC
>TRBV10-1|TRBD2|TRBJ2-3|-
CASSALRAGGGEDTQYF
TGCGCCAGCAGTGCTCTTCGCGCCGGGGGGGGCGAAGATACGCAGTATTTT
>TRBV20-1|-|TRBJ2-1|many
CSAIETWNEQFF
TGCAGTGCTATCGAGACTTGGAATGAGCAGTTCTTC
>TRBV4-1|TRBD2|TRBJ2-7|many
CASSQVGTSGGYEQYF
TGCGCCAGCAGCCAAGTCGGGACTAGCGGGGGCTACGAGCAGTACTTC
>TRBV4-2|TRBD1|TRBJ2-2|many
CASSQRGTGNTGELFF
TGTGCCAGCAGCCAACGTGGGACAGGGAACACCGGGGAGCTGTTTTTT